These 9 T cell receptor beta chains were sequenced from one sample in a study of cytomegalovirus exposure and HLA in healthy donors. PCR was performed using 60 Vbeta and 13 Jbeta primers. Assay used: immunoSEQ multiplex PCR; TCRdb lists only in-frame clones, some missing. The data contain approximately 170,000 clones, around 80% of them singletons. The sequenced material came from PBMCs. Source of these receptors: a woman between 40 and 50 years old in good health and CMV-seronegative.

The V gene is TRBV4-2, the J gene TRBJ2-3, with 14 positions matching TRBD2. The V and J ends lost 2 bases and 9 bases, in that order; junction bases with no gene match: 13. This CDR3 contains 18 residues. Germline V gene sequence: CDR1 LGHNA, CDR2 YNFKEQ. The DNA for the CDR3 is TGTGCCAGCAGCCAAAACCTGCCGGGACTAGCGGGAGAAGGGACGCAGTATTTT. Amino acids: CASSQNLPGLAGEGTQYF.

A remark on this clone: This sample includes further DNA sequences coding for the same CDR3. The chain recombines TRBV2 with TRBJ2-1; TRBD2 is a possible D gene (5 bases). CDR3 length: 13 amino acids. The ends were cut back, 3 bases at V and 10 bases at J, with 13 bases in the middle. Looked up from germline, CDR1 is SNHLY and CDR2 is FYNNEI. Here the CDR3 DNA reads TGTGCCAGCAGTGAGGAGAAGCGGATGGAGCAGTTCTTC. Its protein product is CASSEEKRMEQFF.

This clone has more than one count but fewer than ten. The CDR3 coding sequence is TGTGCCAGCAGCCGGGGGGCAGAGACCCAGTACTTC. Its protein is CASSRGAETQYF. The V and J genes are TRBV11-2 and TRBJ2-5; TRBD2 might be the D (7 bases). Trimming cost V 5 bases and J 4 bases, with 8 bases left between them. This CDR3 spans 12 amino acids. Germline V gene sequence: CDR1 SGHAT, CDR2 FQNNGV.

V and J are TRBV7-2 and TRBJ2-2; D remains ambiguous. V was shortened by 1 base and J by 1 base, with 7 bases between the two germline ends. The CDR3 consists of 15 residues. CDR1 is SGHTA and CDR2 is FQGNSA in the germline V gene. The CDR3 sequence: CASSLGVWNTGELFF. Here the CDR3 DNA reads TGTGCCAGCAGCTTAGGTGTCTGGAACACCGGGGAGCTGTTTTTT.

The V call is TRBV6-5, the J call TRBJ2-2; D uncertain. Between the trimmed V and J ends, which lost 10 bases and 1 base, there was a span of 13 bases. The CDR3 is made up of 14 amino acids. Per the germline V gene, CDR1 is MNHEY and CDR2 is SVGAGI. The CDR3 bases are TGTGCCACCCAAAGCCCGGGGAACACCGGGGAGCTGTTTTTT. This codes for CATQSPGNTGELFF.

The chain carries TRBV28 and TRBJ2-7, with unresolved D. Germline-derived CDR1 and CDR2 are MDHEN and SYDVKM. This CDR3 is built from 15 residues. Trimming stripped 5 bases from V and 5 bases from J, with 19 bases between. In DNA form, the CDR3 reads TGTGCCAGCAGTGACTCCCCTCCGCTCGTTAACGAGCAGTACTTC. Its protein product is CASSDSPPLVNEQYF.

This clone was counted a few times. The chain recombines TRBV27 with TRBJ1-1, with 7 positions matching TRBD1. J lost 1 base, V lost 4 bases, and 6 bases had no gene match. The CDR3 runs 15 residues. CDR1 is MNHEY, CDR2 SMNVEV, per germline (reference sequence). CDR3 bases: TGTGCCAGCAGTTCGTCCGGGACAGAGAACACTGAAGCTTTCTTT. Amino acid sequence: CASSSSGTENTEAFF.

The chain uses TRBV28 and TRBJ2-7, with D perhaps matching TRBD2 (5 bases). The germline V and J ends were trimmed by 7 bases and 6 bases, with 22 bases remaining between them. The germline CDR1 and CDR2 sequences are MDHEN and SYDVKM. The CDR3 runs to 15 residues. CDR3 nucleotide sequence: TGTGCCAGCACCCCCCCGTATTTGGGAGAGGCCGAGCAGTACTTC. Translated, it gives CASTPPYLGEAEQYF. Supplemented by reference TRBV28 and TRBJ2-7, the full variable domain reads DVKVTQSSRYLVKRTGEKVFLECVQDMDHENMFWYRQDPGLGLRLIYFSYDVKMKEKGDIPEGYSVSREKKERFSLILESASTNQTSMYLCASTPPYLGEAEQYFGPGTRLTVT.

The chain uses TRBV6-5 and TRBJ2-1; the match to TRBD1 covers 7 bases. Germline CDR1 MNHEY, CDR2 SVGAGI. The length of the CDR3 is 14 residues. V lost 7 bases and J lost 1; bases outside the gene matches: 4. CDR3 amino acids: CASNPGQSYNEQFF. CDR3 nucleotide sequence: TGTGCCAGCAACCCGGGACAGTCCTACAATGAGCAGTTCTTC.